This entry is about one T cell receptor (beta chain). The antigen remains unidentified. This sample was included in a study of glioma-infiltrating T cells. Points from the study as a whole: Non-neoplastic patients had below-expected tissue-blood divergence, while all gliomas exceeded expectation. Only very few CDR3 sequences appeared in both tissue and blood.

CDR3 length equals 13 residues. V dropped 1 base and J dropped 2 bases, with 6 bases sitting between them. Using RNA template, CDR3s of TCR alpha and beta were amplified with iRepertoire arm-PCR. One-step reverse transcription and amplification started from approximately 100-400 ng of tissue mRNA or PBMC total RNA. TCRdb independently ran MiXCR on the multiplex PCR reads; one entry per CDR3 protein. The table has about 110,000 distinct CDR3 sequences, about 25% seen once. Sequencing was done on a sample of glioma tissue, nonneoplastic brain tissue, or PBMCs (not recorded which). This sequence originates from a human donor with low-grade glioma or glioblastoma, undergoing nonglioma brain surgery, or in good health (not recorded which). V gene TRBV12-3 or TRBV12-4 combines with J gene TRBJ2-7; D is uncertain. CDR3 amino acids: CASSLGDAYEQYF. Written as DNA, the CDR3 is TGTGCCAGCAGTTTAGGCGACGCCTACGAGCAGTACTTC.